Sequencing of this T cell receptor (beta chain) was carried out in a study of shared clonotypes between healthy human individuals. This CDR3 is 15 amino acids long. V shed 6 bases and J shed 9 bases, with 21 bases lying between them. Per the germline V gene, CDR1 is SGHKS and CDR2 is YYEKEE (reference sequence). Here immunoSEQ multiplex PCR was the method, and the copy in TCRdb shows in-frame clones only, minus some. The sample lists over a million clones, about 70% occurring once. This clone has just a few counts. The receptor was derived from a man aged 18 to 30 in good health. The chain recombines TRBV5-5 with TRBJ2-2, with D perhaps TRBD1 (5 bases). Sequencing was carried out using memory CD4+ T cells sorted from blood. Subset noted: CD45RA-negative fraction. CDR3 residues: CASNNGARTVRELFF. The CDR3 coding sequence is TGTGCCAGCAACAATGGGGCCAGAACAGTCAGGGAGCTGTTTTTT.